The 23 T cell receptor beta chains presented below share a single source sample, sequenced in a study of cytotoxic CD8 clonotypes in ibrutinib-treated CLL. Only in-frame clones appear in the TCRdb table, and some are missing; sequencing was by immunoSEQ multiplex PCR. The sample lists 140,000 or so clones; roughly 83% were seen once. This specimen consisted of PBMCs, obtained after 12 months of ibrutinib treatment. These receptors originate from a human donor with chronic lymphocytic leukemia.

This chain uses TRBV7-8 with TRBJ1-1, with 9 nucleotides matching TRBD1. Germline loops: CDR1 SGHVS, CDR2 FQNEAQ. This CDR3 has 14 amino acids. V shed 7 bases and J 1 base; nucleotides not matched to a gene: 4. CDR3: CASTMGQGNTEAFF. CDR3 bases: TGTGCCAGCACCATGGGACAGGGGAACACTGAAGCTTTCTTT.

The CDR3 coding sequence is TGTGCCAGCAGCTTTGAGCGGGAGGTCTCCGGGGAGCTGTTTTTT. Amino acid sequence: CASSFEREVSGELFF. The V and J genes are TRBV11-3 and TRBJ2-2, with TRBD2 matching over 9 bases. Germline V gives CDR1 SGHNT, CDR2 YENEEA. The J segment lost 6 bases and the V segment lost 3 bases, leaving 5 bases of the junction unmatched. This CDR3 is built from 15 residues.

The rearrangement links TRBV4-3 to TRBJ2-1; 10 nucleotides line up with TRBD2. V lost 0 bases, J lost 3 bases, and 11 bases stayed unmatched. CDR3 length: 19 residues. Looked up from germline, CDR1 is LGHNA and CDR2 is YSLEER. The CDR3: CASSQELSSSGRFYNEQFF. The CDR3 DNA follows: TGCGCCAGCAGCCAAGAACTTTCGTCTAGCGGGAGATTCTACAATGAGCAGTTCTTC.

The chain has TRBV19 and TRBJ1-1; 10 nucleotides agree with TRBD1. The V and J ends lost 5 bases and 11 bases, in that order; junction bases with no gene match: 11. Germline CDR1 LNHDA, CDR2 SQIVND (reference sequence). This CDR3 contains 14 residues. CDR3 protein: CASSVTGTGDFAFF. The CDR3 DNA reads as TGTGCCAGTAGTGTTACCGGGACAGGGGACTTCGCTTTCTTT.

This clone was counted only a few times. The gene calls are TRBV4-3 and TRBJ2-3; D is unclear. The germline gives CDR1 LGHNA, CDR2 YSLEER. CDR3 length: 14 amino acids. Trimming took off 0 bases at V and 4 bases at J, with 8 bases between the two ends. In DNA form, the CDR3 reads TGCGCCAGCAGCCAAGAACCTTACTCAGATACGCAGTATTTT. Translation: CASSQEPYSDTQYF.

The chain employs TRBV5-4 and TRBJ2-5; the D gene is possibly TRBD1 (6 bases). The CDR3 covers 15 residues. V gave up 0 bases and J gave up 4 bases, with 13 bases separating them. Germline loops: CDR1 SGHNT, CDR2 YYREEE (reference sequence). The chain's CDR3 is CASSLATGIGETQYF. The CDR3 region has the DNA TGTGCCAGCAGCTTGGCCACAGGGATTGGAGAGACCCAGTACTTC.

The chain carries TRBV11-3 and TRBJ2-7; 7 bases map to TRBD1. The CDR3 covers 13 residues. V dropped 3 bases and J dropped 7; count of bases not matched to a gene: 6. CDR1 and CDR2 (germline): SGHNT, YENEEA. CDR3 loop: CASSFIRGSEQYF. CDR3 nucleotide sequence: TGTGCCAGCAGCTTTATCAGGGGGAGTGAGCAGTACTTC.

The chain employs TRBV7-9 and TRBJ2-5; TRBD2 aligns across 15 bases. The germline V gene has CDR1 SEHNR and CDR2 FQNEAQ (reference sequence). The length of the CDR3 is 15 residues. The V segment lost 5 bases and the J segment 5 bases; nucleotides outside the gene matches: 3. DNA of the CDR3: TGTGCCAGCAGCACCGGGACTAGCGGGAGGGAGACCCAGTACTTC. Translating it yields CASSTGTSGRETQYF.

This clone was counted a few times. The genes are TRBV7-9 and TRBJ2-1; 14 bases align to TRBD2. This CDR3 comprises 15 residues. J was trimmed by 7 bases and V by 5 bases; bases with no gene match: 4. CDR1 and CDR2 (germline): SEHNR, FQNEAQ (reference sequence). The CDR3 coding sequence is TGTGCCAGCAGCCAGACTAGCGGGAGGGCTAATGAGCAGTTCTTC. This translates into CASSQTSGRANEQFF.

This clone was observed a few times. Other DNA sequences in the same sample also yield this CDR3. The chain recombines TRBV20-1 with TRBJ1-2; D is unclear. The CDR3 extends over 11 amino acids. The germline V gene encodes CDR1 DFQATT and CDR2 SNEGSKA (reference sequence). The ends were cut back, 3 bases at V and 3 bases at J, with 5 bases in the middle. The CDR3 sequence is CSARTDYGYTF. CDR3 coding DNA: TGCAGTGCTAGGACGGACTATGGCTACACCTTC.

CDR3 loop: CASSLSLAGVSTDTQYF. In nucleotides, the CDR3 is TGTGCCAGCAGCTTGTCTCTAGCGGGAGTTTCCACAGATACGCAGTATTTT. The chain uses TRBV5-4 and TRBJ2-3, with 10 bases matching TRBD2. CDR1 and CDR2 from the germline V gene are SGHNT and YYREEE (reference sequence). V was pared by 1 base and J by 2 bases, with 7 bases of the junction left unmatched. The CDR3 runs 17 residues.

The chain has TRBV29-1 and TRBJ2-2; D is undetermined. The V end was cut by 4 bases, the J end by 8 bases, with 14 bases between. In germline, CDR1 is SQVTM, CDR2 ANQGSEA. The CDR3 is 13 amino acids. Here the CDR3 DNA reads TGCAGCGTTGTGCATGGGGAATCTGGGGAGCTGTTTTTT. It translates to CSVVHGESGELFF.

The V call is TRBV12-5, the J call TRBJ2-3, with TRBD2 matching 7 bases. This CDR3 comprises 16 residues. The germline gives CDR1 LGHNT, CDR2 FRNRAP. V lost 2 bases to trimming and J lost 2 bases; unmatched junction nucleotides: 7. CDR3 loop: CASGLNSGSFTDTQYF. DNA of the CDR3: TGTGCTAGTGGTTTGAATAGCGGGTCTTTCACAGATACGCAGTATTTT. Based on the CDR3 plus reference TRBV12-5 and TRBJ2-3, the full variable domain is DARVTQTPRHKVTEMGQEVTMRCQPILGHNTVFWYRQTMMQGLELLAYFRNRAPLDDSGMPKDRFSAEMPDATLATLKIQPSEPRDSAVYFCASGLNSGSFTDTQYFGPGTRLTVL.

V and J are TRBV6-5 and TRBJ1-1, with D tentatively TRBD1 (5 bases). V lost 5 bases, J lost 0 bases, and 13 bases lay in between. CDR1 and CDR2 (germline): MNHEY, SVGAGI. CDR3 length: 15 amino acids. CDR3 sequence: CASSPLDSLNTEAFF. CDR3 nucleotide sequence: TGTGCCAGCAGTCCTCTCGACAGTCTGAACACTGAAGCTTTCTTT.

The rearrangement joins TRBV9 to TRBJ2-5; D may be TRBD2 (5 bases). The CDR3 length is 15 residues. Germline-derived CDR1 and CDR2 are SGDLS and YYNGEE. V dropped 0 bases and J dropped 0 bases, with 9 bases sitting between them. The chain's CDR3 is CASSVGGADQETQYF. CDR3 nucleotide sequence: TGTGCCAGCAGCGTAGGAGGAGCGGACCAAGAGACCCAGTACTTC.

As concerns this clone: Relative to the germline gene, one junction end is altered; a read error may explain this. V usage is TRBV19 and J usage is TRBJ1-1, with D perhaps matching TRBD1 (5 bases). Germline V CDR1 and CDR2: LNHDA, SQIVND (reference sequence). The CDR3 has 13 amino acids. DNA of the CDR3: TGTGCCAGTAGTAGGCGTAGAGGGGACCGCCTCTCGTTT. The encoded protein is CASSRRRGDRLSF.

The V gene is TRBV19, the J gene TRBJ2-1; D is perhaps TRBD1 (5 bases). CDR3 length equals 15 residues. Germline loops: CDR1 LNHDA, CDR2 SQIVND (reference sequence). V shed 2 bases and J shed 4 bases, with 12 bases lying between them. DNA for the CDR3: TGTGCCAGTAGTATAAGGGCAGGGTGGTACAATGAGCAGTTCTTC. As protein: CASSIRAGWYNEQFF.

V usage is TRBV19 and J usage is TRBJ2-5; 7 bases fit TRBD2. The J segment lost 8 bases and the V segment lost 5 bases, leaving 14 bases of the junction unmatched. This CDR3 region has 15 residues. Germline CDR1 reads LNHDA; CDR2 reads SQIVND (reference sequence). The CDR3 region has the DNA TGTGCCAGTAGTTCGAGCGGGATAGGCCTATCCACCCAGTACTTC. Amino acids: CASSSSGIGLSTQYF.

The genes are TRBV19 and TRBJ2-2; D uncertain. Between the trimmed V and J ends, which lost 1 base and 6 bases, there was a span of 9 bases. In germline, CDR1 is LNHDA, CDR2 SQIVND (reference sequence). The CDR3 has 14 residues. DNA for the CDR3: TGTGCCAGTAGTATAGTTTCCGGGCCCGGGGAGCTGTTTTTT. It specifies CASSIVSGPGELFF. Complete variable domain (other parts from reference TRBV19 and TRBJ2-2): DGGITQSPKYLFRKEGQNVTLSCEQNLNHDAMYWYRQDPGQGLRLIYYSQIVNDFQKGDIAEGYSVSREKKESFPLTVTSAQKNPTAFYLCASSIVSGPGELFFGEGSRLTVL.

The CDR3: CSVDLDRDQETQYF. CDR3 nucleotides: TGCAGCGTTGACCTGGACAGGGACCAAGAGACCCAGTACTTC. The V and J genes are TRBV29-1 and TRBJ2-5; the match to TRBD1 covers 8 bases. Germline-derived CDR1 and CDR2 are SQVTM and ANQGSEA. The CDR3 runs to 14 residues. The V and J ends lost 3 bases and 0 bases, in that order; junction bases with no gene match: 3.

The chain combines TRBV7-8 with TRBJ1-5, with D possibly matching TRBD1 (6 bases). The V end was cut by 0 bases, the J end by 1 base, with 10 bases between. The CDR3 extends over 16 amino acids. Germline-derived CDR1 and CDR2 are SGHVS and FQNEAQ. This CDR3 is CASSLAGQKSNQPQHF. The CDR3 nucleotides are TGTGCCAGCAGCTTAGCCGGACAGAAAAGCAATCAGCCCCAGCATTTT.

V usage is TRBV4-3 and J usage is TRBJ2-1; the match to TRBD2 covers 12 bases. CDR1 is LGHNA, CDR2 YSLEER, per germline. The junction had 7 bases not matched to a gene; V was cut back by 2 bases and J by 5 bases. This CDR3 has 17 amino acids. Written as DNA, the CDR3 is TGCGCCAGCAGCCAAAATCGAGGACTAGCGGGACACAATGAGCAGTTCTTC. This translates into CASSQNRGLAGHNEQFF.

The rearrangement joins TRBV19 to TRBJ1-2; 8 positions agree with TRBD1. After removal of 4 bases from V and 3 bases from J, the junction contained 7 bases not matched to a gene. CDR3 length: 15 amino acids. The germline CDR1 and CDR2 sequences are LNHDA and SQIVND (reference sequence). CDR3 in amino acids: CASSTPRTGYYGYTF. CDR3 DNA: TGTGCCAGTAGTACGCCCCGGACAGGGTACTATGGCTACACCTTC.